These 32 T cell receptor beta chains were sequenced from one sample in a study of cytomegalovirus exposure and HLA in healthy donors (dated by TCRdb to between 2016 and 2019). The library was obtained by the immunoSEQ multiplex PCR assay. For the multiplex PCR, a mixture combining 60 forward primers for TCR Vbeta segments and 13 reverse primers for TCR Jbeta segments was used. TCRdb's version of the immuneACCESS table is confined to in-frame rearrangements and falls short of the full clone set. An unresolved V gene accounts for under half of the shortfall where checked; the remainder is of unknown origin. The table for this sample lists about 200,000 clones; approximately 87% of them were counted only once. The ten largest clones capture roughly 1.3% of the sample. The sequencing sample was made of PBMCs. These receptors originate from a man aged 25-40 years in good health and CMV-seronegative.

The chain couples TRBV7-2 to TRBJ2-3; D unclear. Germline-derived CDR1 and CDR2 are SGHTA and FQGNSA. The V end was cut by 3 bases, the J end by 0 bases, with 7 bases between. This CDR3 comprises 14 residues. CDR3 sequence reads: CASSFGLSTDTQYF. The CDR3 nucleotides read TGTGCCAGCAGCTTTGGGCTTAGCACAGATACGCAGTATTTT.

This chain links TRBV13 with TRBJ2-3; a weak D match, TRBD2 (5 bases). In germline, CDR1 is PRHDT, CDR2 FYEKMQ (reference sequence). This CDR3 contains 13 residues. V was clipped by 5 bases and J by 7 bases, with 13 bases between them. CDR3 in DNA: TGTGCCAGCAGCGGTAGCGCCGCAAATACGCAGTATTTT. Translation: CASSGSAANTQYF. Looking up the rest from reference TRBV13 and TRBJ2-3 gives the full variable domain: AAGVIQSPRHLIKEKRETATLKCYPIPRHDTVYWYQQGPGQDPQFLISFYEKMQSDKGSIPDRFSAQQFSDYHSELNMSSLELGDSALYFCASSGSAANTQYFGPGTRLTVL.

V gene TRBV25-1 combines with J gene TRBJ1-3; D uncertain. There are 16 residues in the CDR3. CDR1 is MGHDK and CDR2 is SYGVNS in the germline V gene. Between the trimmed V and J ends, which lost 2 bases and 0 bases, there was a span of 11 bases. The CDR3 sequence: CASSERTANSGNTIYF. CDR3 in DNA: TGTGCCAGCAGTGAAAGAACAGCCAACTCTGGAAACACCATATATTTT.

This clone occurred once. The gene calls are TRBV5-1 and TRBJ2-2; no clear D. The CDR3 sequence is 14 residues long. V lost 8 bases, J lost 3 bases, and 14 bases lay in between. The germline V gene has CDR1 SGHRS and CDR2 YFSETQ. For the CDR3, the DNA is TGCGCCAGTTTCTCTAGAGCCCACACCGGGGAGCTGTTTTTT. Translation: CASFSRAHTGELFF.

CDR3 in amino acids: CASSTKDGTAYNEQFF. The CDR3 nucleotides are TGTGCCAGCAGCACCAAGGACGGGACAGCCTACAATGAGCAGTTCTTC. The gene calls are TRBV5-5 and TRBJ2-1; 7 nucleotides line up with TRBD1. With V trimmed by 4 bases and J by 2 bases, 9 bases remained unmatched. The germline V gene has CDR1 SGHKS and CDR2 YYEKEE (reference sequence). The CDR3 has 16 amino acids.

The gene calls are TRBV28 and TRBJ1-5; D unresolved. The length of the CDR3 is 17 residues. Trimming stripped 6 bases from V and 2 bases from J, with 20 bases between. Germline CDR1 MDHEN, CDR2 SYDVKM. The CDR3 DNA sequence: TGTGCCAGCAGCCAAACAGCCACCCTTTTTCGCAATCAGCCCCAGCATTTT. Protein product: CASSQTATLFRNQPQHF.

This chain links TRBV6-4 with TRBJ2-3, with 8 bases lining up with TRBD1. Losses at the gene ends were 6 bases for V and 5 bases for J; bases not matched to a gene: 1. CDR1 is MRHNA and CDR2 is SNTAGT in the germline V gene. There are 12 residues in the CDR3. The CDR3 DNA sequence: TGTGCCAGCAGCACAGGGGGAGATACGCAGTATTTT. This translates into CASSTGGDTQYF.

To note about this clone: The junction departs from germline at one end; a sequencing error may be responsible. This chain links TRBV4-1 with TRBJ2-1; D is ambiguous. Germline CDR1 is MGHRA and CDR2 is YSYEKL. The length of the CDR3 is 13 residues. CDR3 nucleotide sequence: TGCGCCAGCAGCCAAGATCGGCAGAGAGAGGAGCTCTTC. It specifies CASSQDRQREELF.

The V and J genes are TRBV10-3 and TRBJ2-1, with TRBD1 as a possible D gene (6 bases). V was trimmed by 0 bases and J by 7 bases, leaving 16 bases between them. The V gene's germline CDR1 is ENHRY and CDR2 SYGVKD. This CDR3 comprises 16 residues. In DNA, the CDR3 is TGTGCCATCAGTGAGTCGATGGAACAGGGCGGTAATGAGCAGTTCTTC. It is translated as CAISESMEQGGNEQFF.

J is TRBJ1-3 and V is TRBV6-6; D possibly corresponds to TRBD1 (6 bases). The V gene lost 5 bases and the J gene lost 0 bases, with 14 bases spanning the gap. Germline CDR1 MNHNY, CDR2 SVGAGI (reference sequence). The CDR3 length is 16 residues. DNA for the CDR3: TGTGCCAGCAGTCCCCGACAGGTTTTCTCTGGAAACACCATATATTTT. Translation: CASSPRQVFSGNTIYF.

The V gene is TRBV4-1, the J gene TRBJ2-5, with 9 positions matching TRBD1. J gave up 2 bases and V 0 bases, and 16 bases lay outside the gene matches. This CDR3 comprises 20 residues. CDR1 MGHRA and CDR2 YSYEKL come from the germline V gene. CDR3 loop: CASSQDPPGQGMIGQETQYF. In DNA, the CDR3 is TGCGCCAGCAGCCAAGATCCGCCGGGACAGGGTATGATTGGGCAAGAGACCCAGTACTTC.

This clone was found a few times. The chain joins TRBV5-1 to TRBJ2-5, with D possibly matching TRBD2 (5 bases). The ends were cut back, 8 bases at V and 6 bases at J, with 17 bases in the middle. CDR3 length: 13 residues. Germline CDR1 is SGHRS and CDR2 is YFSETQ. This CDR3 is CASAWGEVKTQYF. CDR3 nucleotides: TGCGCCAGTGCTTGGGGAGAGGTCAAGACCCAGTACTTC. Supplemented by reference TRBV5-1 and TRBJ2-5, the full variable domain reads KAGVTQTPRYLIKTRGQQVTLSCSPISGHRSVSWYQQTPGQGLQFLFEYFSETQRNKGNFPGRFSGRQFSNSRSEMNVSTLELGDSALYLCASAWGEVKTQYFGPGTRLLVL.

V and J are TRBV28 and TRBJ1-5, with unresolved D. CDR3 length: 19 amino acids. V lost 4 bases and J lost 0, with 22 bases in between. Germline V CDR1 and CDR2: MDHEN, SYDVKM. For the CDR3, the DNA is TGTGCCAGCAGTTATCTGAGGTCATTAAGCCCCCATAGCAATCAGCCCCAGCATTTT. It specifies CASSYLRSLSPHSNQPQHF.

The chain recombines TRBV7-6 with TRBJ1-5; possibly TRBD1 for D (5 bases). The germline V gene encodes CDR1 SGHVS and CDR2 FNYEAQ. V shed 1 base and J shed 0 bases, with 10 bases lying between them. This CDR3 spans 16 amino acids. This CDR3 is CASSLGDSYSNQPQHF. The CDR3 DNA follows: TGTGCCAGCAGCTTAGGAGACAGCTATAGCAATCAGCCCCAGCATTTT. Using reference TRBV7-6 and TRBJ1-5 for the parts outside the CDR3, the full variable domain is GAGVSQSPRYKVTKRGQDVALRCDPISGHVSLYWYRQALGQGPEFLTYFNYEAQQDKSGLPNDRFSAERPEGSISTLTIQRTEQRDSAMYRCASSLGDSYSNQPQHFGDGTRLSIL.

This chain joins TRBV6-5 and TRBJ1-5; unclear D gene. Trimming left V 2 bases short and J 7 bases short, with 12 bases between. CDR1 is MNHEY, CDR2 SVGAGI, per germline. The CDR3 spans 14 residues. The CDR3 bases are TGTGCCAGCAGTTACAAATCTTCCAGGCAGCCCCAGCATTTT. Translation gives CASSYKSSRQPQHF.

The rearrangement joins TRBV27 to TRBJ1-2; a weak D match, TRBD1 (5 bases). Trimming took 5 bases from V and 8 from J, leaving 21 bases between them. This CDR3 is 15 amino acids long. Germline lookup yields CDR1 MNHEY and CDR2 SMNVEV (reference sequence). Written as DNA, the CDR3 is TGTGCCAGCAGTGTAGCAAATCAGGGTTTGGGAGGCTACACCTTC. Residues: CASSVANQGLGGYTF.

The J gene is TRBJ1-1, the V gene TRBV6-5; weak D call: TRBD1 (5 bases). V lost 7 bases to trimming and J lost 11 bases, with 20 bases between them. The germline CDR1 and CDR2 sequences are MNHEY and SVGAGI. This CDR3 contains 13 residues. CDR3: CASINPGDSEAFF. Written as DNA, the CDR3 is TGTGCCAGCATAAACCCGGGAGACAGTGAGGCTTTCTTT.

This chain links TRBV7-8 with TRBJ2-7; 8 bases match TRBD1. Per the germline V gene, CDR1 is SGHVS and CDR2 is FQNEAQ. CDR3 length equals 19 residues. The ends lost 5 bases at V and 6 bases at J; junction bases unmatched: 24. CDR3 nucleotide sequence: TGTGCCAGCAGCCCACGGGGAGCCTCTTCCGGGACAGGTAGGGGCGAGCAGTACTTC. It codes for CASSPRGASSGTGRGEQYF.

V is TRBV25-1 and J is TRBJ2-1, with 11 bases that match TRBD2. Germline trimming cut 5 bases from V and 7 bases from J; bases unmatched to any gene: 7. CDR1 is MGHDK, CDR2 SYGVNS, per germline. The CDR3 has 15 residues. The CDR3 DNA follows: TGTGCCAGCAGTTCCGGGACTAGCGGTTTTAATGAGCAGTTCTTC. Translation gives CASSSGTSGFNEQFF.

This clone was counted once. The chain uses TRBV5-1 and TRBJ2-1; possible D gene TRBD1, 6 bases. Germline V CDR1 and CDR2: SGHRS, YFSETQ. Trimming stripped 4 bases from V and 2 bases from J, with 16 bases between. The CDR3 spans 16 residues. The CDR3 DNA sequence: TGCGCCAGCAGCCCGTTAGGGGGTGCCCCCTACAATGAGCAGTTCTTC. Protein sequence: CASSPLGGAPYNEQFF.

There are a few counts of this clone. This chain joins TRBV7-2 and TRBJ2-3; 7 bases agree with TRBD2. The trim removed 9 bases at V and 2 bases at J, leaving 14 bases unmatched. The germline V gene has CDR1 SGHTA and CDR2 FQGNSA. The CDR3 is made up of 16 amino acids. In nucleotides, the CDR3 is TGTGCCAGTAAACCGTCGCCAGCGGGGTACACAGATACGCAGTATTTT. Translation: CASKPSPAGYTDTQYF.

The DNA for the CDR3 is TGTGCCAGCACGTCTCTACAGGGACCAGATACGCAGTATTTT. This gives the protein CASTSLQGPDTQYF. V usage is TRBV6-5 and J usage is TRBJ2-3; possible D gene TRBD1, 6 bases. The CDR3 is made up of 14 amino acids. Germline CDR1 and CDR2: MNHEY and SVGAGI. The V gene lost 7 bases and the J gene lost 4 bases, with 15 bases spanning the gap.

The chain employs TRBV5-1 and TRBJ2-1; 11 bases align to TRBD2. Germline trimming cut 0 bases from V and 7 bases from J; bases unmatched to any gene: 9. From germline, CDR1 is SGHRS and CDR2 YFSETQ. The CDR3 length is 17 residues. CDR3 nucleotides: TGCGCCAGCAGCTTGGCCACGTCTAGCGGGGGGATAAATGAGCAGTTCTTC. This gives the protein CASSLATSSGGINEQFF. The variable domain in full, completed from reference TRBV5-1 and TRBJ2-1, reads KAGVTQTPRYLIKTRGQQVTLSCSPISGHRSVSWYQQTPGQGLQFLFEYFSETQRNKGNFPGRFSGRQFSNSRSEMNVSTLELGDSALYLCASSLATSSGGINEQFFGPGTRLTVL.

This clone was picked up a small number of times. V is TRBV7-2 and J is TRBJ2-7; TRBD2 aligns across 14 bases. Germline V gene data show CDR1 as SGHTA and CDR2 as FQGNSA. The CDR3 is 15 residues long. The V segment lost 5 bases and the J segment 7 bases; nucleotides outside the gene matches: 7. CDR3 in amino acids: CASSPRLAGGEEQYF. CDR3 in DNA: TGTGCCAGCAGCCCCCGACTAGCGGGGGGGGAGGAGCAGTACTTC.

This sequence joins TRBV28 and TRBJ1-6; D possibly corresponds to TRBD1 (5 bases). This CDR3 is built from 13 residues. Germline CDR1 reads MDHEN; CDR2 reads SYDVKM. V lost 7 bases and J lost 7, with 11 bases in between. The CDR3 DNA sequence: TGTGCCAGCAAGATAGGGGAAAATTCACCCCTCCACTTT. Amino acid sequence: CASKIGENSPLHF.

This clone was counted once. The chain recombines TRBV7-2 with TRBJ1-1, with 10 nucleotides matching TRBD1. With 0 bases clipped from V and 4 bases from J, the junction kept 5 bases outside the gene matches. The CDR3 spans 16 residues. Germline V gene data show CDR1 as SGHTA and CDR2 as FQGNSA. Here the CDR3 DNA reads TGTGCCAGCAGCTTAGCCGGGACAGGGGTGTTCACTGAAGCTTTCTTT. Translated, it gives CASSLAGTGVFTEAFF. Drawing the rest from reference TRBV7-2 and TRBJ1-1, the complete variable domain is GAGVSQSPSNKVTEKGKDVELRCDPISGHTALYWYRQSLGQGLEFLIYFQGNSAPDKSGLPSDRFSAERTGGSVSTLTIQRTQQEDSAVYLCASSLAGTGVFTEAFFGQGTRLTVV.

With respect to this clone: At one end the junction does not follow the germline gene, possibly because of a read error. Other DNA sequences in the same sample also yield this CDR3. The chain links TRBV19 to TRBJ1-5; D may be TRBD1 (5 bases). Germline lookup yields CDR1 LNHDA and CDR2 SQIVND (reference sequence). The CDR3 has 16 amino acids. The DNA for the CDR3 is TGCGCCAGTAGTATTGGGGCAGTACGAAACAATCAGCCCCAGCATTTT. It is translated as CASSIGAVRNNQPQHF.

This clone was picked up a small number of times. V and J are TRBV11-2 and TRBJ2-7; TRBD1 matches 8 bases. V lost 5 bases, J lost 6 bases, and 9 bases stayed unmatched. The V gene's germline CDR1 is SGHAT and CDR2 FQNNGV. This CDR3 is built from 14 residues. CDR3 region: CASSTGTGHLEQYF. CDR3 nucleotides: TGTGCCAGCAGCACCGGGACAGGACACCTCGAGCAGTACTTC.

The chain employs TRBV29-1 and TRBJ1-2; D remains ambiguous. V was trimmed by 0 bases and J by 8 bases, leaving 10 bases between them. Germline loops: CDR1 SQVTM, CDR2 ANQGSEA. The length of the CDR3 is 12 residues. The CDR3, as DNA: TGCAGCGTTGAAGATTCCCGGAGAGGCTACACCTTC. It yields the protein CSVEDSRRGYTF. Complete variable domain (other parts from reference TRBV29-1 and TRBJ1-2): SAVISQKPSRDICQRGTSLTIQCQVDSQVTMMFWYRQQPGQSLTLIATANQGSEATYESGFVIDKFPISRPNLTFSTLTVSNMSPEDSSIYLCSVEDSRRGYTFGSGTRLTVV.

This clone was seen only a few times. The gene calls are TRBV4-1 and TRBJ1-1; TRBD1 might be the D (5 bases). With 6 bases removed from V and 1 base from J, the gap between germline ends came to 9 bases. The length of the CDR3 is 13 residues. Germline V CDR1 and CDR2: MGHRA, YSYEKL. The CDR3 sequence is CASSLTGNTEAFF. The CDR3 nucleotides are TGCGCCAGCAGTCTAACAGGGAACACTGAAGCTTTCTTT.

The gene calls are TRBV19 and TRBJ2-2; tentative D call: TRBD2 (6 bases). Trimming cost V 3 bases and J 4 bases, with 12 bases left between them. Germline CDR1 is LNHDA and CDR2 is SQIVND (reference sequence). CDR3 length: 15 residues. The CDR3 loop reads CASSMGRGSTGELFF. The CDR3 DNA reads as TGTGCCAGTAGTATGGGGCGGGGATCCACCGGGGAGCTGTTTTTT.

The chain uses TRBV5-1 and TRBJ1-1; TRBD1 aligns across 9 bases. Trimming removed 4 bases from V and 4 bases from J; junction bases left unmatched: 8. This CDR3 contains 15 residues. CDR1 and CDR2 (germline): SGHRS, YFSETQ. The CDR3, as DNA: TGCGCCAGCAGCCGGACAGGGGAGGGGCTCACTGAAGCTTTCTTT. Protein product: CASSRTGEGLTEAFF.